The 4 T cell receptor beta chains presented below share a single source sample, sequenced in a study of blood T cell repertoires in COVID-19. Assay: immunoSEQ multiplex PCR; the TCRdb copy retains only in-frame clones and omits some. The sample shows 85,000 to 100,000 clones, just over 85% of them seen only once. The material sequenced was peripheral blood. Every receptor here comes from a man aged 50 or older with COVID-19, enrolled during active disease.

The chain joins TRBV15 to TRBJ1-4; no firm D call. Germline CDR1 is LNHNV and CDR2 is YYDKDF (reference sequence). V was pared by 1 base and J by 8 bases, with 8 bases between. The length of the CDR3 is 13 residues. The CDR3 DNA sequence: TGTGCCACCAGCAGAGCCCCGGGGGAAAAACTGTTTTTT. Encoded protein: CATSRAPGEKLFF.

This chain connects TRBV14 to TRBJ1-2; 12 bases agree with TRBD1. The CDR3 sequence is 14 residues long. Germline lookup yields CDR1 SGHDN and CDR2 FVKESK. With 4 bases clipped from V and 6 bases from J, the junction kept 3 bases outside the gene matches. The CDR3 loop is CASSRWDRGHGYTF. CDR3 DNA: TGTGCCAGCAGCCGGTGGGACAGGGGGCATGGCTACACCTTC.

This clone was found a few times. V is TRBV28 and J is TRBJ2-1; 8 nucleotides line up with TRBD1. J gave up 6 bases and V 5 bases, and 6 bases lay outside the gene matches. CDR3 length: 14 residues. The germline gives CDR1 MDHEN, CDR2 SYDVKM. In nucleotides, the CDR3 is TGTGCCAGCAGTCTCAGGGGGCCGGGCAATGAGCAGTTCTTC. Residues: CASSLRGPGNEQFF.

The DNA of the CDR3 is TGTGCCAGCAGCTCTGAAGGACAGGGGTATGGCTACACCTTC. It is translated as CASSSEGQGYGYTF. The rearrangement uses TRBV7-9 and TRBJ1-2; 9 bases agree with TRBD1. The J segment lost 5 bases and the V segment lost 4 bases, leaving 5 bases of the junction unmatched. CDR1 and CDR2 from the germline V gene are SEHNR and FQNEAQ (reference sequence). The CDR3 is 14 amino acids.